A single sample gave rise to the 17 T cell receptor beta chains below, sequenced in a study of T cell changes during pregnancy in multiple sclerosis. The protocol was immunoSEQ multiplex PCR, while the TCRdb copy is restricted to in-frame clones and leaves out a portion. The profile shows about 41,000 clones, 90% to 95% of them singletons. Sequencing was performed on CD8+ T cells from peripheral blood mononuclear cells, taken in the third trimester of pregnancy. Receptors originate from a female donor with multiple sclerosis, enrolled in a pregnancy study.

The chain combines TRBV19 with TRBJ2-1, with 12 bases identical to TRBD1. The CDR3 is 13 amino acids. CDR1 is LNHDA, CDR2 SQIVND, per germline (reference sequence). The V segment lost 4 bases and the J segment 10 bases; nucleotides outside the gene matches: 2. CDR3 loop: CASSTGTGGEQFF. The CDR3 DNA reads as TGTGCCAGTAGTACCGGGACAGGGGGCGAGCAGTTCTTC.

The chain is built from TRBV9 and TRBJ1-4, with D perhaps matching TRBD1 (5 bases). Trimming removed 0 bases from V and 6 bases from J, with 9 bases in between. From germline, CDR1 is SGDLS and CDR2 YYNGEE. The CDR3 covers 14 residues. The CDR3 nucleotides are TGTGCCAGCAGCGTAGCTGGGGCCGATGAAAAACTGTTTTTT. Translating gives CASSVAGADEKLFF.

V gene TRBV12-5 combines with J gene TRBJ1-1, with D possibly TRBD1 on 6 matching bases. Trimming took off 3 bases at V and 5 bases at J, with 13 bases between the two ends. This CDR3 is 14 amino acids long. The germline V gene encodes CDR1 LGHNT and CDR2 FRNRAP. The DNA for the CDR3 is TGTGCTAGTGGTTTCCAGGGGTCGGGAACTGAAGCTTTCTTT. Translating gives CASGFQGSGTEAFF.

CDR3 amino acids: CASSELQNNQPQHF. For the CDR3, the DNA is TGTGCCAGCAGTGAGCTACAGAACAATCAGCCCCAGCATTTT. The chain recombines TRBV6-1 with TRBJ1-5; D gene ambiguous. Germline loops: CDR1 MNHNS, CDR2 SASEGT. With 3 bases removed from V and 3 bases from J, the gap between germline ends came to 9 bases. This CDR3 has 14 residues.

This clone was recorded only once. The chain recombines TRBV6-6 with TRBJ2-2; D may be TRBD2 (5 bases). This CDR3 comprises 14 residues. V was shortened by 7 bases and J by 4 bases, with 13 bases between the two germline ends. CDR1 is MNHNY, CDR2 SVGAGI, per germline (reference sequence). The CDR3 protein is CASNKEAITGELFF. The CDR3 coding sequence is TGTGCCAGCAATAAGGAGGCAATCACCGGGGAGCTGTTTTTT.

The chain uses TRBV6-5 and TRBJ1-1; TRBD1 agrees at 12 bases. Unmatched junction bases numbered 10, after V lost 8 bases and J lost 6 bases. CDR3 size: 15 residues. Germline values: CDR1 MNHEY, CDR2 SVGAGI. CDR3 protein: CASRGDRGRVSEAFF. In DNA, the CDR3 is TGTGCCAGCCGTGGGGACAGGGGGCGAGTTTCTGAAGCTTTCTTT.

This chain joins TRBV11-2 and TRBJ2-7; D unclear. V lost 0 bases and J lost 6, with 9 bases in between. Germline loops: CDR1 SGHAT, CDR2 FQNNGV. This CDR3 has 13 amino acids. The CDR3 nucleotides are TGTGCCAGCAGCTTAGATCCAGGCTCCGAGCAGTACTTC. Translating gives CASSLDPGSEQYF.

The rearrangement links TRBV27 to TRBJ2-1; TRBD2 agrees at 13 bases. Per the germline V gene, CDR1 is MNHEY and CDR2 is SMNVEV (reference sequence). V was pared by 10 bases and J by 2 bases, with 5 bases of the junction left unmatched. The CDR3 loop spans 15 amino acids. The CDR3: CAIWTSGSPYNEQFF. CDR3 sequence (DNA): TGTGCCATTTGGACTAGCGGGAGCCCCTACAATGAGCAGTTCTTC.

This clone appeared a single time. The chain combines TRBV6-4 with TRBJ2-1, with D tentatively TRBD2 (5 bases). The germline V gene encodes CDR1 MRHNA and CDR2 SNTAGT. The CDR3 has 13 residues. V was trimmed by 2 bases and J by 7 bases, leaving 9 bases between them. The CDR3 bases are TGTGCCAGCAGTGACGCAGGACTGAATGAGCAGTTCTTC. The encoded protein is CASSDAGLNEQFF.

This chain uses TRBV6-1 with TRBJ1-1; D is undetermined. Trimming removed 2 bases at V and 0 bases at J, with 10 bases between. Germline V gene data show CDR1 as MNHNS and CDR2 as SASEGT. The CDR3 consists of 15 residues. CDR3 residues: CASSEYGIMNTEAFF. The CDR3, as DNA: TGTGCCAGCAGTGAATATGGCATCATGAACACTGAAGCTTTCTTT.

The chain recombines TRBV2 with TRBJ2-7; TRBD2 is a possible D gene (6 bases). Trimming took 3 bases from V and 1 from J, leaving 13 bases between them. The length of the CDR3 is 15 residues. Germline V gene data show CDR1 as SNHLY and CDR2 as FYNNEI. The CDR3: CASSEMVAASYEQYF. In DNA form, the CDR3 reads TGTGCCAGCAGTGAGATGGTAGCGGCGTCCTACGAGCAGTACTTC. Looking up the rest from reference TRBV2 and TRBJ2-7 gives the full variable domain: EPEVTQTPSHQVTQMGQEVILRCVPISNHLYFYWYRQILGQKVEFLVSFYNNEISEKSEIFDDQFSVERPDGSNFTLKIRSTKLEDSAMYFCASSEMVAASYEQYFGPGTRLTVT.

The V call is TRBV7-2, the J call TRBJ2-7; TRBD1 agrees at 7 bases. CDR1 is SGHTA, CDR2 FQGNSA, per germline. Trimming took 5 bases from V and 3 from J; bases not matched to a gene: 22. CDR3 length equals 19 residues. CDR3 bases: TGTGCCAGCAGCGCCCAAACCCTTAGGGAGACAGGGCCTGACTACGAGCAGTACTTC. Its translation is CASSAQTLRETGPDYEQYF.

The gene calls are TRBV27 and TRBJ1-1; 9 nucleotides align to TRBD1. V shed 1 base and J 6 bases; nucleotides not matched to a gene: 18. Germline lookup yields CDR1 MNHEY and CDR2 SMNVEV (reference sequence). CDR3 length: 19 residues. For the CDR3, the DNA is TGTGCCAGCAGTTTATATTTTGAGAGGACAGGGGTGTCTGACTCTGAAGCTTTCTTT. As protein: CASSLYFERTGVSDSEAFF.

V usage is TRBV25-1 and J usage is TRBJ1-2, with a tentative D call TRBD1 (5 bases). CDR1 and CDR2 (germline): MGHDK, SYGVNS. V lost 6 bases, J lost 0 bases, and 8 bases lay in between. The CDR3 sequence is 13 residues long. Here the CDR3 DNA reads TGTGCCAGCAGGGACACCTCTAACTATGGCTACACCTTC. This translates into CASRDTSNYGYTF.

The V and J genes are TRBV15 and TRBJ2-3; 12 bases fit TRBD2. The V gene end was trimmed by 1 base and the J gene end by 3 bases; junction bases not matched to a gene: 2. Germline V gives CDR1 LNHNV, CDR2 YYDKDF (reference sequence). The CDR3 sequence is 16 residues long. The CDR3 region has the DNA TGTGCCACCAGCAGAGCTAGCGGGGGGGCAACAGATACGCAGTATTTT. Translated, it gives CATSRASGGATDTQYF. The whole variable domain, remainder taken from reference TRBV15 and TRBJ2-3, is DAMVIQNPRYQVTQFGKPVTLSCSQTLNHNVMYWYQQKSSQAPKLLFHYYDKDFNNEADTPDNFQSRRPNTSFCFLDIRSPGLGDTAMYLCATSRASGGATDTQYFGPGTRLTVL.

The sample holds one count of this clone. The chain employs TRBV7-6 and TRBJ2-7; maybe TRBD1 (6 bases). The CDR3 totals 15 residues. Germline CDR1 and CDR2: SGHVS and FNYEAQ. Trimming took off 0 bases at V and 2 bases at J, with 11 bases between the two ends. The CDR3, as DNA: TGTGCCAGCAGCTTAGCGCCGGACAGACCCTACGAGCAGTACTTC. It is translated as CASSLAPDRPYEQYF.

The CDR3 nucleotides read TGTGCCAGCAGCTTAGCCAAGAAGCCCACAGATACGCAGTATTTT. Amino acid sequence: CASSLAKKPTDTQYF. The chain recombines TRBV7-9 with TRBJ2-3; no definite D call. Germline lookup yields CDR1 SEHNR and CDR2 FQNEAQ (reference sequence). Between the trimmed V and J ends, which lost 0 bases and 2 bases, there was a span of 9 bases. This CDR3 spans 15 amino acids.